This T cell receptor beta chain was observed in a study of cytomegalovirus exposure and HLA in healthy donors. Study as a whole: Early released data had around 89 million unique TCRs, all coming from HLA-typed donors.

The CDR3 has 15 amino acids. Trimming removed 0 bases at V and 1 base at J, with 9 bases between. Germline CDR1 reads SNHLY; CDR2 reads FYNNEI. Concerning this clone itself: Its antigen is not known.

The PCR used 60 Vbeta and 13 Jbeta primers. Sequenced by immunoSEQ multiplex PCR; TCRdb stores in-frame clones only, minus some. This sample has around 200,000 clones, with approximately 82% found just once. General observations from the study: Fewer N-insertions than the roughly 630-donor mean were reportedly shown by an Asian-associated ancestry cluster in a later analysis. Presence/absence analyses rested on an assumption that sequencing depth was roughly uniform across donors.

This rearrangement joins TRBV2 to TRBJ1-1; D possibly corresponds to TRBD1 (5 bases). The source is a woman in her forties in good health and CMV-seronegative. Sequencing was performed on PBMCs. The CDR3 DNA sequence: TGTGCCAGCAGTGAAGCCCAGACAGCGAACACTGAAGCTTTCTTT. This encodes CASSEAQTANTEAFF. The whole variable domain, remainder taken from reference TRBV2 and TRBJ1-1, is EPEVTQTPSHQVTQMGQEVILRCVPISNHLYFYWYRQILGQKVEFLVSFYNNEISEKSEIFDDQFSVERPDGSNFTLKIRSTKLEDSAMYFCASSEAQTANTEAFFGQGTRLTVV.